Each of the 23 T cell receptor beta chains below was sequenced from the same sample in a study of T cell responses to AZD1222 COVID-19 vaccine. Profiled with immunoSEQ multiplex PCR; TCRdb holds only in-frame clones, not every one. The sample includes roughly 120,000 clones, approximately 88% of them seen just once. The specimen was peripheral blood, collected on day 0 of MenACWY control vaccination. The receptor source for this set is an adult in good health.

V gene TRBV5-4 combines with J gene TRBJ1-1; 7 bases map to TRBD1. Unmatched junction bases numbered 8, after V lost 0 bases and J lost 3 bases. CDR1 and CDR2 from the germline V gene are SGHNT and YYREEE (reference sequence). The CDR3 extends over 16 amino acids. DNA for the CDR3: TGTGCCAGCAGCTTGGGAGGGGGCGCTTCGGACACTGAAGCTTTCTTT. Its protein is CASSLGGGASDTEAFF.

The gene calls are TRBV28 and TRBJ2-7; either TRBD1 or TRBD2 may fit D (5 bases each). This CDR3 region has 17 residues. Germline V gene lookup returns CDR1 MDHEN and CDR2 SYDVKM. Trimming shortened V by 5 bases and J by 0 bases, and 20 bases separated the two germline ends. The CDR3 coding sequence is TGTGCCAGCAGTCCAAGGGGCTCCGGGGTTGACTCCTACGAGCAGTACTTC. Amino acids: CASSPRGSGVDSYEQYF.

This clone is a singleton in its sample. CDR3 sequence: CASRPQVPSYEQYF. The CDR3 DNA reads TGTGCCAGCAGGCCTCAGGTGCCCTCCTACGAGCAGTACTTC. V gene TRBV6-5 combines with J gene TRBJ2-7, with D unresolved. The CDR3 extends over 14 amino acids. The V end was cut by 6 bases, the J end by 0 bases, with 12 bases between. Germline CDR1 MNHEY, CDR2 SVGAGI.

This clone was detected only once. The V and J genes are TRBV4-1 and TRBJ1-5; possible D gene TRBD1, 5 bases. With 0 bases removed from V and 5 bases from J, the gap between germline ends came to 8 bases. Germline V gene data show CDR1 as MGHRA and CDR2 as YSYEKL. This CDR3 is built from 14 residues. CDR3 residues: CASSQETGDQPQHF. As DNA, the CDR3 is TGCGCCAGCAGCCAAGAGACGGGGGATCAGCCCCAGCATTTT.

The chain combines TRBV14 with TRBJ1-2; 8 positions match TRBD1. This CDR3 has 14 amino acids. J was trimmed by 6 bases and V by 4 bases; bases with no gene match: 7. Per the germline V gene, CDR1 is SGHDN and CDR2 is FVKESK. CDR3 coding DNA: TGTGCCAGCAGCCCCTTCCAGGGGGCGAATGGCTACACCTTC. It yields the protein CASSPFQGANGYTF.

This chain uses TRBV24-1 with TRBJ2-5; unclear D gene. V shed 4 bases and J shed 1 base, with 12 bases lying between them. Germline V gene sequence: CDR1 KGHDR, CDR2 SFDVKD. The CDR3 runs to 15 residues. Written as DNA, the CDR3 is TGTGCCACCAGTGAACCAGGATTGACCCAAGAGACCCAGTACTTC. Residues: CATSEPGLTQETQYF.

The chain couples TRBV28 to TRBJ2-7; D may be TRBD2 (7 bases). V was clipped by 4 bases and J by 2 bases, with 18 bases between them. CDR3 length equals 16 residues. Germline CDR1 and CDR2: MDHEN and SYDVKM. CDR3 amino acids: CASSYRGGGAPYEQYF. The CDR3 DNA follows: TGTGCCAGCAGTTACCGTGGTGGGGGGGCGCCCTACGAGCAGTACTTC.

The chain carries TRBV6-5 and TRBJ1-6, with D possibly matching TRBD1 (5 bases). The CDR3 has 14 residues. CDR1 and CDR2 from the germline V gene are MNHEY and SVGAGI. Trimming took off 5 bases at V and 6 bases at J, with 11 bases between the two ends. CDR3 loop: CASSQGVLNSPLHF. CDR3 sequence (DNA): TGTGCCAGCAGTCAGGGAGTTCTTAATTCACCCCTCCACTTT.

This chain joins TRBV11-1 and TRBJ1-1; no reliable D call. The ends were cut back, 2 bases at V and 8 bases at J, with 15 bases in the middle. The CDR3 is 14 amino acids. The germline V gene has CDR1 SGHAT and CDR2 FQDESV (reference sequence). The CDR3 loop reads CASSLTTMGGEAFF. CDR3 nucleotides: TGTGCCAGCAGCTTAACCACCATGGGTGGAGAAGCTTTCTTT.

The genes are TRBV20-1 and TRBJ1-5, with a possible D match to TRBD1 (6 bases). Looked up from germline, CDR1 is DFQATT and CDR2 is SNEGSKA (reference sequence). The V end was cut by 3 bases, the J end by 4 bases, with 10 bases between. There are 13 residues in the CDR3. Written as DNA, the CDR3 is TGCAGTGCTAGTTGGGGGCGGAATCAGCCCCAGCATTTT. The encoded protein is CSASWGRNQPQHF.

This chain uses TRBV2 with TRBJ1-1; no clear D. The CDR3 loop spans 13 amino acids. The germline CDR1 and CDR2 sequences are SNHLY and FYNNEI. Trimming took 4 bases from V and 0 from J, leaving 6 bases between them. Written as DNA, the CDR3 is TGTGCCAGCAGTGGGGCCTTGAACACTGAAGCTTTCTTT. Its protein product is CASSGALNTEAFF.

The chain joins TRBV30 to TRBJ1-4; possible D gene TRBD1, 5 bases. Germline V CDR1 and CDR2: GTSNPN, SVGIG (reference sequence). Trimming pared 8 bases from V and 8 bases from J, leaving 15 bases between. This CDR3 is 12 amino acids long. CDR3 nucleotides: TGTGCCGGGACCCGGGCTGGGGAAAAACTGTTTTTT. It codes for CAGTRAGEKLFF.

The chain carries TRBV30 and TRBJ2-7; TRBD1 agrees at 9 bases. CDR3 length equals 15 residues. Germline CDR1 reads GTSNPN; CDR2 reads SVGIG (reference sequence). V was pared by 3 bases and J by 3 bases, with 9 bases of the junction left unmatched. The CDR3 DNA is TGTGCCTGGAGACCTCCGGGACAGGGAGTCTACGAGCAGTACTTC. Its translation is CAWRPPGQGVYEQYF.

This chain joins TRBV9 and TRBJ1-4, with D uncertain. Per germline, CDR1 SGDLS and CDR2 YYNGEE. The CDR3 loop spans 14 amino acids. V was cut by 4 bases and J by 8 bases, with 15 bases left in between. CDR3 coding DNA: TGTGCCAGCAGCCCCCGCGGGCTGGGAGAAAAACTGTTTTTT. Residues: CASSPRGLGEKLFF.

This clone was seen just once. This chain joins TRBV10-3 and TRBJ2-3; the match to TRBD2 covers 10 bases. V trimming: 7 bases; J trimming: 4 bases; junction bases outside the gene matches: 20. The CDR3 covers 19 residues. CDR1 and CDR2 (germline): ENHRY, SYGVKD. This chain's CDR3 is CAIKADDPTSGRRADTQYF. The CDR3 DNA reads TGTGCCATCAAAGCCGATGACCCGACTAGCGGGCGGCGGGCAGATACGCAGTATTTT.

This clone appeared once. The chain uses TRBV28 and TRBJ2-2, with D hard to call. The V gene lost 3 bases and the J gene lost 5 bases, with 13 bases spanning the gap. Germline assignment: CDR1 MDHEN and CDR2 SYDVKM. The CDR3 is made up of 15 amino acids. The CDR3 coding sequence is TGTGCCAGCAGTTTGGCCCATGTGGGGACCGGGGAGCTGTTTTTT. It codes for CASSLAHVGTGELFF.

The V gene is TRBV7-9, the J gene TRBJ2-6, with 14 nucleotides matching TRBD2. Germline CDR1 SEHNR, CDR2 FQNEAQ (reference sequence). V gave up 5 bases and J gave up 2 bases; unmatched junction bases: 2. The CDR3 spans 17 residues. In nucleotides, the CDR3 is TGTGCCAGCAGCCCGGGACTAGCGGGAGCTGGGGCCAACGTCCTGACTTTC. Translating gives CASSPGLAGAGANVLTF.

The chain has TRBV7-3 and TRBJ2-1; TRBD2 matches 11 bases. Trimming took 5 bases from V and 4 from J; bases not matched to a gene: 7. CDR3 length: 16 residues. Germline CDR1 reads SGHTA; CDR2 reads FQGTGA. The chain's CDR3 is CASSATSGAGYNEQFF. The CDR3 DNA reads TGTGCCAGCAGCGCGACTAGCGGGGCGGGGTACAATGAGCAGTTCTTC. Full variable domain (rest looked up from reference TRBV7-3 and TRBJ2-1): GAGVSQTPSNKVTEKGKYVELRCDPISGHTALYWYRQSLGQGPEFLIYFQGTGAADDSGLPNDRFFAVRPEGSVSTLKIQRTERGDSAVYLCASSATSGAGYNEQFFGPGTRLTVL.

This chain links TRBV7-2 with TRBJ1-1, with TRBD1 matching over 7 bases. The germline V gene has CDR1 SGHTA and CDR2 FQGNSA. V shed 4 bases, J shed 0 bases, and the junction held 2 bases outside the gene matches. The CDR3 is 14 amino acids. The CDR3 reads CASSWGTVNTEAFF. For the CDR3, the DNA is TGTGCCAGCAGCTGGGGGACAGTGAACACTGAAGCTTTCTTT.

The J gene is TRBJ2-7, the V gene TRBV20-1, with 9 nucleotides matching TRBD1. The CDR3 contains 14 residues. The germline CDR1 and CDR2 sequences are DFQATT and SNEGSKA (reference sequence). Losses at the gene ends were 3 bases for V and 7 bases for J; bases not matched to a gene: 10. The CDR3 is CSASRTGVLREQYF. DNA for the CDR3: TGCAGTGCTAGTCGGACAGGGGTTTTGAGGGAGCAGTACTTC.

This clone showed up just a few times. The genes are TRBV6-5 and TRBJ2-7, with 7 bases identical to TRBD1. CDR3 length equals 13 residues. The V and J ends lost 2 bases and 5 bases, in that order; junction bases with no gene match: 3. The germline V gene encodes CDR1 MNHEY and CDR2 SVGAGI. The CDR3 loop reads CASSYDRDHEQYF. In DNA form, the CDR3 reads TGTGCCAGCAGTTACGACAGGGACCACGAGCAGTACTTC.

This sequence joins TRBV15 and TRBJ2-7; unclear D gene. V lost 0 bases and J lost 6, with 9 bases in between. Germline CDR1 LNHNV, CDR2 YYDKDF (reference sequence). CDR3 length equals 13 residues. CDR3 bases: TGTGCCACCAGCAGAGAGGCCCTAGGCGAGCAGTACTTC. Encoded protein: CATSREALGEQYF.

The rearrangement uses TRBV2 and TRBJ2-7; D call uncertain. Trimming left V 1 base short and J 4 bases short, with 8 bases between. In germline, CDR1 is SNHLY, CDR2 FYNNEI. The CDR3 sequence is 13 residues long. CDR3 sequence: CASSEDQNYEQYF. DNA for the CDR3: TGTGCCAGCAGTGAAGACCAGAATTACGAGCAGTACTTC.